A single sample gave rise to the 16 T cell receptor beta chains below, sequenced in a study of blood T cell repertoires in COVID-19 (dated by TCRdb to the early 2020s). The receptor library was made with the immunoSEQ multiplex PCR assay. TCRdb took this table from immuneACCESS and kept in-frame rearrangements with V and J called. Such tables lack part of the clones; where checked against another copy, unresolved V genes explain under half of the gap, and the rest is unexplained. The sample includes some 110,000 clones, with around four fifths observed a single time. The ten largest account for 4.5% to 6% of the sample. Material: peripheral blood. These receptors all come from a man aged 80 or over with COVID-19, enrolled during active disease.

The V gene is TRBV5-1, the J gene TRBJ2-5; D is uncertain. This CDR3 region has 14 residues. Germline V gene data show CDR1 as SGHRS and CDR2 as YFSETQ. V was clipped by 0 bases and J by 4 bases, with 10 bases between them. CDR3 sequence reads: CASSLEQPGETQYF. CDR3 DNA sequence: TGCGCCAGCAGCTTGGAACAGCCCGGAGAGACCCAGTACTTC.

The rearrangement links TRBV6-2 or TRBV6-3 to TRBJ1-4, with 7 bases lining up with TRBD1. The CDR3 contains 15 residues. The germline V gene encodes CDR1 MNHEY and CDR2 SVGEGT. J gave up 8 bases and V 5 bases, and 11 bases lay outside the gene matches. The CDR3 loop is CASSRPSQGREKLFF. The CDR3 nucleotides are TGTGCCAGCAGTAGACCCTCACAGGGGCGGGAAAAACTGTTTTTT.

The J gene is TRBJ2-1, the V gene TRBV5-1; tentatively, D is TRBD1 (6 bases). The CDR3 has 15 residues. Per germline, CDR1 SGHRS and CDR2 YFSETQ. With 4 bases removed from V and 5 bases from J, the gap between germline ends came to 16 bases. This CDR3 is CASSRTVPEDNEQFF. Written as DNA, the CDR3 is TGCGCCAGCAGCAGGACAGTCCCGGAGGACAATGAGCAGTTCTTC.

The V and J genes are TRBV28 and TRBJ2-4, with a possible D match to TRBD1 (5 bases). The V gene lost 2 bases and the J gene lost 1 base, with 12 bases spanning the gap. Germline V gene lookup returns CDR1 MDHEN and CDR2 SYDVKM. This CDR3 is 16 amino acids long. The CDR3 loop reads CASSLQGSWAKNIQYF. The CDR3 DNA reads as TGTGCCAGCAGTTTACAGGGTAGTTGGGCCAAAAACATTCAGTACTTC.

This clone appeared once. Other DNA sequences of this sample code for an identical CDR3. The rearrangement uses TRBV5-4 and TRBJ2-7; D ambiguous. This CDR3 contains 11 residues. Germline-derived CDR1 and CDR2 are SGHNT and YYREEE (reference sequence). V lost 3 bases and J lost 4, with 5 bases in between. The CDR3 sequence is CASSSQYEQYF. The CDR3 DNA reads TGTGCCAGCAGCTCCCAATACGAGCAGTACTTC. Supplemented by reference TRBV5-4 and TRBJ2-7, the full variable domain reads ETGVTQSPTHLIKTRGQQVTLRCSSQSGHNTVSWYQQALGQGPQFIFQYYREEENGRGNFPPRFSGLQFPNYSSELNVNALELDDSALYLCASSSQYEQYFGPGTRLTVT.

The chain employs TRBV20-1 and TRBJ2-1, with 7 nucleotides matching TRBD2. V shed 3 bases, J shed 4 bases, and the junction held 9 bases outside the gene matches. Germline V CDR1 and CDR2: DFQATT, SNEGSKA (reference sequence). The CDR3 consists of 15 residues. The CDR3 loop is CSASGGGSSYNEQFF. The CDR3 region has the DNA TGCAGTGCTAGTGGCGGCGGGAGTTCGTACAATGAGCAGTTCTTC.

Remarks on this clone: Possible read error: a much larger clone is one base away. This rearrangement joins TRBV5-4 to TRBJ1-1; TRBD1 matches at 7 bases. The CDR3 length is 13 residues. Unmatched junction bases numbered 2, after V lost 5 bases and J lost 1 base. Germline CDR1 is SGHNT and CDR2 is YYREEE (reference sequence). Written as DNA, the CDR3 is TGTGCCAGCAGGGGGGACAGGAACACTGAAGCTTTCTTT. Its protein product is CASRGDRNTEAFF.

The V gene is TRBV6-1, the J gene TRBJ2-7, with D maybe TRBD2 (5 bases). Trimming cost V 5 bases and J 2 bases, with 16 bases left between them. Germline CDR1 reads MNHNS; CDR2 reads SASEGT. There are 15 residues in the CDR3. CDR3 residues: CASSLEAQLTYEQYF. Here the CDR3 DNA reads TGTGCCAGCAGTCTGGAGGCACAGTTGACCTACGAGCAGTACTTC.

This chain uses TRBV6-5 with TRBJ1-4, with 8 bases lining up with TRBD1. This CDR3 contains 13 residues. V dropped 6 bases and J dropped 10; count of bases not matched to a gene: 7. Per germline, CDR1 MNHEY and CDR2 SVGAGI. DNA of the CDR3: TGTGCCAGCAGAGGACAGGGACGCCGAAAACTGTTTTTT. Protein product: CASRGQGRRKLFF.

This chain joins TRBV10-3 and TRBJ2-5, with 13 nucleotides matching TRBD2. The CDR3 runs to 17 residues. V was pared by 2 bases and J by 3 bases, with 6 bases of the junction left unmatched. CDR1 ENHRY and CDR2 SYGVKD come from the germline V gene. The chain's CDR3 is CAISEGLAGAVEETQYF. CDR3 nucleotide sequence: TGTGCCATCAGTGAGGGACTAGCGGGAGCAGTGGAAGAGACCCAGTACTTC.

The rearrangement joins TRBV5-1 to TRBJ2-1; the match to TRBD2 covers 10 bases. CDR1 SGHRS and CDR2 YFSETQ come from the germline V gene. The CDR3 totals 15 residues. Trimming removed 2 bases from V and 4 bases from J; junction bases left unmatched: 3. The CDR3 is CASSFLAGEYNEQFF. CDR3 nucleotides: TGCGCCAGCAGCTTTCTAGCGGGAGAGTACAATGAGCAGTTCTTC.

This rearrangement joins TRBV7-2 to TRBJ2-7; D perhaps matches TRBD1 (7 bases). This CDR3 has 15 amino acids. The V gene's germline CDR1 is SGHTA and CDR2 FQGNSA. V dropped 5 bases and J dropped 0 bases, with 14 bases sitting between them. CDR3 in DNA: TGTGCCAGCAGCCATACAGGGGACTTCTCCTACGAGCAGTACTTC. Amino acids: CASSHTGDFSYEQYF.

This rearrangement joins TRBV28 to TRBJ1-1; D call uncertain. V shed 4 bases and J shed 11 bases, with 14 bases lying between them. The CDR3 has 12 amino acids. CDR1 is MDHEN, CDR2 SYDVKM, per germline. DNA of the CDR3: TGTGCCAGCAGTTATCAGGTGAGAGAGGCTTTCTTT. This gives the protein CASSYQVREAFF.

Comments on this clone: Other DNA sequences in the same sample also yield this CDR3. The chain employs TRBV7-9 and TRBJ1-1, with TRBD1 matching over 10 bases. There are 13 residues in the CDR3. Germline trimming cut 5 bases from V and 4 bases from J; bases unmatched to any gene: 1. Germline V gives CDR1 SEHNR, CDR2 FQNEAQ (reference sequence). The CDR3 DNA reads as TGTGCCAGCAGCAGGACAGGGGGCACTGAAGCTTTCTTT. It translates to CASSRTGGTEAFF.

The CDR3 loop reads CASSTNRDNEQFF. CDR3 in DNA: TGTGCCAGCAGTACAAACAGAGACAATGAGCAGTTCTTC. The chain combines TRBV6-5 with TRBJ2-1; D is undetermined. The V and J ends lost 5 bases and 5 bases respectively, with 10 bases between them. The CDR3 loop spans 13 amino acids. Germline V lookup: CDR1 MNHEY, CDR2 SVGAGI.

This chain links TRBV4-3 with TRBJ2-2, with 10 bases fitting TRBD2. Germline values: CDR1 LGHNA, CDR2 YSLEER. V lost 3 bases, J lost 0 bases, and 13 bases stayed unmatched. This CDR3 region has 20 residues. The CDR3 DNA is TGCGCCAGCAGCCACCGTGGGAGTCTAGCGGGAGCGGCGAACACCGGGGAGCTGTTTTTT. Protein sequence: CASSHRGSLAGAANTGELFF.